The 23 T cell receptor beta chains reported below all come from one sample, sequenced in a study of OX40 agonist ivuxolimab in advanced cancers. TCRdb's table, derived via immunoSEQ multiplex PCR, lists solely in-frame clones and lacks some. The sample contains tens of thousands of clones, about 91% of which appear only once. Source: CD4+ or CD8+ T cells sorted from blood, taken in a trial of the OX40 agonist ivuxolimab. All receptors come from an adult with an advanced solid tumor such as melanoma, head and neck, liver or kidney cancer.

This clone was seen once. V is TRBV6-5 and J is TRBJ2-3; D possibly corresponds to TRBD2 (6 bases). V was pared by 5 bases and J by 3 bases, with 12 bases between. Germline V gives CDR1 MNHEY, CDR2 SVGAGI. The CDR3 has 14 residues. In DNA form, the CDR3 reads TGTGCCAGCAGTACGTACGGGGGTACAGATACGCAGTATTTT. Translation gives CASSTYGGTDTQYF.

This clone was detected only once. The V gene is TRBV5-6, the J gene TRBJ2-1; D is unclear. V lost 4 bases and J 4 bases, leaving 9 bases between the germline ends. There are 13 residues in the CDR3. Germline values: CDR1 SGHDT, CDR2 YYEEEE. The CDR3 DNA sequence: TGTGCCAGCAGCCCGGTGGCGTACAATGAGCAGTTCTTC. It encodes CASSPVAYNEQFF.

J is TRBJ2-7 and V is TRBV5-4, with 9 bases fitting TRBD1. The germline gives CDR1 SGHNT, CDR2 YYREEE (reference sequence). The ends lost 3 bases at V and 6 bases at J; junction bases unmatched: 7. The CDR3 is 14 amino acids. The CDR3 sequence: CASSSKTGGGEQYF. DNA for the CDR3: TGTGCCAGCAGCTCTAAAACAGGGGGCGGCGAGCAGTACTTC.

This rearrangement joins TRBV2 to TRBJ1-1; TRBD1 is a possible D gene (6 bases). CDR1 is SNHLY and CDR2 is FYNNEI in the germline V gene. Trimming pared 6 bases from V and 2 bases from J, leaving 10 bases between. This CDR3 has 13 amino acids. The CDR3 DNA is TGTGCCAGCAGGGACAGAAGTAACACTGAAGCTTTCTTT. This translates into CASRDRSNTEAFF.

This chain links TRBV11-2 with TRBJ2-3; 8 bases match TRBD2. The V segment lost 1 base and the J segment 6 bases; nucleotides outside the gene matches: 3. CDR3 size: 14 residues. Germline values: CDR1 SGHAT, CDR2 FQNNGV. Written as DNA, the CDR3 is TGTGCCAGCAGCTTAGCGGGAGGGTGGGATACGCAGTATTTT. Residues: CASSLAGGWDTQYF.

Ten or more counts support this clone. V is TRBV6-4 and J is TRBJ2-2, with TRBD2 matching over 14 bases. V trimming: 2 bases; J trimming: 3 bases; junction bases outside the gene matches: 2. Germline CDR1 reads MRHNA; CDR2 reads SNTAGT. The CDR3 spans 17 residues. The CDR3 spells CASSDQGLAGDTGELFF. For the CDR3, the DNA is TGTGCCAGCAGTGACCAGGGACTAGCGGGAGACACCGGGGAGCTGTTTTTT.

This chain links TRBV7-9 with TRBJ1-4; D is ambiguous. The CDR3 loop spans 16 amino acids. The ends were cut back, 1 base at V and 8 bases at J, with 17 bases in the middle. In germline, CDR1 is SEHNR, CDR2 FQNEAQ (reference sequence). The CDR3 loop reads CASSLVRAGPAEKLFF. As DNA, the CDR3 is TGTGCCAGCAGCTTAGTTCGGGCTGGCCCAGCCGAAAAACTGTTTTTT.

The V and J genes are TRBV19 and TRBJ2-7; D is unclear. Germline V gives CDR1 LNHDA, CDR2 SQIVND (reference sequence). The V end was cut by 5 bases, the J end by 6 bases, with 14 bases between. The CDR3 is 13 amino acids. The CDR3 DNA reads TGTGCCAGTAGTCCCTCGACTTGGTCCGAGCAGTACTTC. Its protein is CASSPSTWSEQYF. Full variable domain (missing parts from reference TRBV19 and TRBJ2-7): DGGITQSPKYLFRKEGQNVTLSCEQNLNHDAMYWYRQDPGQGLRLIYYSQIVNDFQKGDIAEGYSVSREKKESFPLTVTSAQKNPTAFYLCASSPSTWSEQYFGPGTRLTVT.

CDR3 DNA sequence: TGTGCCAGCAGTAATACACTATTTCCAGGGGAGACCCAGTACTTC. It translates to CASSNTLFPGETQYF. The V gene is TRBV27, the J gene TRBJ2-5; possible D gene TRBD1, 5 bases. With 5 bases removed from V and 5 bases from J, the gap between germline ends came to 18 bases. Germline V gene data show CDR1 as MNHEY and CDR2 as SMNVEV (reference sequence). There are 15 residues in the CDR3.

CDR3 in amino acids: CASRMDSLNQPQHF. The CDR3 coding sequence is TGTGCCAGCAGAATGGACAGCCTAAATCAGCCCCAGCATTTT. The chain joins TRBV28 to TRBJ1-5; the D gene is possibly TRBD1 (6 bases). This CDR3 is built from 14 residues. The germline V gene has CDR1 MDHEN and CDR2 SYDVKM. V lost 6 bases, J lost 4 bases, and 13 bases lay in between.

V gene TRBV29-1 combines with J gene TRBJ2-1; 9 bases align to TRBD2. In germline, CDR1 is SQVTM, CDR2 ANQGSEA. The CDR3 sequence is 14 residues long. V shed 1 base, J shed 8 bases, and the junction held 6 bases outside the gene matches. The CDR3 DNA reads as TGCAGCGTTGAAGTAGGTAGCGGGAGCTATGAGCAGTTCTTC. The encoded protein is CSVEVGSGSYEQFF.

The V and J genes are TRBV15 and TRBJ2-1; 9 bases line up with TRBD2. This CDR3 region has 16 residues. V lost 3 bases and J lost 4; bases outside the gene matches: 7. Germline CDR1 reads LNHNV; CDR2 reads YYDKDF (reference sequence). The CDR3 DNA is TGTGCCACCAGCAGTGGCCTAGCGGGACATTACAATGAGCAGTTCTTC. Residues: CATSSGLAGHYNEQFF.

This chain links TRBV6-1 with TRBJ1-2; unclear D gene. Germline values: CDR1 MNHNS, CDR2 SASEGT. Trimming left V 5 bases short and J 2 bases short, with 9 bases between. The CDR3 totals 13 residues. CDR3 region: CASSFEQNYGYTF. In DNA, the CDR3 is TGTGCCAGCAGTTTCGAACAGAACTATGGCTACACCTTC.

This chain uses TRBV27 with TRBJ2-3, with 11 bases identical to TRBD2. V lost 6 bases to trimming and J lost 2 bases; unmatched junction nucleotides: 13. The CDR3 runs 18 residues. Germline lookup yields CDR1 MNHEY and CDR2 SMNVEV (reference sequence). The CDR3 spells CASSLLGGTSGNTDTQYF. The DNA for the CDR3 is TGTGCCAGCAGCTTACTGGGCGGGACTAGCGGAAACACAGATACGCAGTATTTT.

The chain has TRBV11-2 and TRBJ1-4; no clear D gene. CDR1 SGHAT and CDR2 FQNNGV come from the germline V gene. There are 11 residues in the CDR3. With 4 bases removed from V and 14 bases from J, the gap between germline ends came to 11 bases. The chain's CDR3 is CASSSGLRLFF. The CDR3 DNA reads as TGTGCCAGCAGCTCCGGGCTGAGGCTGTTTTTT.

A single count supports this clone. The chain uses TRBV29-1 and TRBJ2-7; 11 nucleotides line up with TRBD2. Germline CDR1 and CDR2: SQVTM and ANQGSEA. CDR3 size: 13 residues. V dropped 4 bases and J dropped 6; count of bases not matched to a gene: 5. Here the CDR3 reads CSVVAGGPLEQYF. DNA for the CDR3: TGCAGCGTTGTAGCGGGAGGGCCTCTCGAGCAGTACTTC.

Comments on this clone: Sequence at one end of the junction differs from germline and may be a read error. The gene calls are TRBV4-3 and TRBJ2-7, with D possibly matching TRBD1 (6 bases). Germline values: CDR1 LGHNA, CDR2 YSLEER. The CDR3 runs to 15 residues. CDR3 bases: TGCGCCAGCAGCCAAGATCGCGCAGGGGCCTACGAGCAGCACTTC. Its protein product is CASSQDRAGAYEQHF.

The rearrangement joins TRBV2 to TRBJ2-1, with 11 bases lining up with TRBD2. The J segment lost 2 bases and the V segment lost 4 bases, leaving 4 bases of the junction unmatched. The CDR3 has 16 residues. Germline assignment: CDR1 SNHLY and CDR2 FYNNEI. The CDR3 nucleotides are TGTGCCAGCAGTGGGGGACTAGCGGCCACCTACAATGAGCAGTTCTTC. Translating it yields CASSGGLAATYNEQFF.

The V and J genes are TRBV27 and TRBJ2-4, with a weak D call TRBD2 (6 bases). The germline V and J ends were trimmed by 6 bases and 15 bases, with 18 bases remaining between them. Germline-derived CDR1 and CDR2 are MNHEY and SMNVEV (reference sequence). The CDR3 extends over 12 amino acids. The CDR3 DNA follows: TGTGCCAGCAGCGGCCCTCCCGGGACTTTGTACTTC. Its translation is CASSGPPGTLYF.

The V call is TRBV6-1, the J call TRBJ1-3; D is unresolved. The germline V gene has CDR1 MNHNS and CDR2 SASEGT. The length of the CDR3 is 16 residues. V shed 1 base and J shed 0 bases, with 10 bases lying between them. The DNA of the CDR3 is TGTGCCAGCAGTGAAGATGGAGGGCCCTCTGGAAACACCATATATTTT. This codes for CASSEDGGPSGNTIYF.

The rearrangement joins TRBV7-8 to TRBJ2-3; 8 bases fit TRBD1. Germline V gene lookup returns CDR1 SGHVS and CDR2 FQNEAQ. This CDR3 is 15 amino acids long. V was clipped by 1 base and J by 4 bases; unmatched bases: 4. The CDR3 sequence is CASSLETGDSDTQYF. CDR3 DNA: TGTGCCAGCAGCTTAGAGACAGGGGATTCAGATACGCAGTATTTT.

In its sample, this clone was seen once. The genes are TRBV2 and TRBJ2-7, with D perhaps TRBD1 (5 bases). Trimming left V 5 bases short and J 6 bases short, with 26 bases between. Per the germline V gene, CDR1 is SNHLY and CDR2 is FYNNEI. The CDR3 has 17 amino acids. Here the CDR3 reads CASSSPADSLGSGEQYF. CDR3 coding DNA: TGTGCCAGCAGTTCTCCTGCCGACAGCCTAGGGTCTGGCGAGCAGTACTTC.

J is TRBJ2-2 and V is TRBV13; 7 bases map to TRBD1. The CDR3 runs 17 residues. Germline V gives CDR1 PRHDT, CDR2 FYEKMQ (reference sequence). The V and J ends lost 5 bases and 1 base, in that order; junction bases with no gene match: 10. The CDR3 region has the DNA TGTGCCAGCAGCGCACGAGACCGGGACAGGAACACCGGGGAGCTGTTTTTT. As protein: CASSARDRDRNTGELFF. Looking up the rest from reference TRBV13 and TRBJ2-2 gives the full variable domain: AAGVIQSPRHLIKEKRETATLKCYPIPRHDTVYWYQQGPGQDPQFLISFYEKMQSDKGSIPDRFSAQQFSDYHSELNMSSLELGDSALYFCASSARDRDRNTGELFFGEGSRLTVL.